This TCR beta chain was captured by sequencing in a study of vaccination effects on CD4 cells after COVID-19. Concerning this clone itself: Its cognate antigen is unknown.

V gave up 0 bases and J gave up 11 bases, with 10 bases separating them. Germline CDR1 reads SGHDN; CDR2 reads FVKESK. This CDR3 has 13 amino acids. The table came from immunoSEQ multiplex PCR; TCRdb's copy has only in-frame clones and leaves some out. The repertoire holds over 14,000 clones, with 72% as singletons. Antigen-specific CD4+ T cells were expanded (with viral peptide pools) by the ViraFEST assay ahead of sequencing. Isolating CD4+ T cells followed roughly ten days of culture. It was two doses of either the BNT162b2 or mRNA-1273 vaccine that participants received. All vaccine recipients tested negative for nucleocapsid antibodies and had never contracted SARS-CoV-2 infection.

Sequenced material: CD4+ T cells from PBMCs cultured with SARS-CoV-2 spike peptides, taken after COVID-19 vaccination. The chain uses TRBV14 and TRBJ1-4, with D possibly matching TRBD1 (5 bases). The TCR comes from a human donor who received a COVID-19 vaccine. Written as DNA, the CDR3 is TGTGCCAGCAGCCAAGAGGCGGGGGGTAAACTGTTTTTT. This gives the protein CASSQEAGGKLFF.